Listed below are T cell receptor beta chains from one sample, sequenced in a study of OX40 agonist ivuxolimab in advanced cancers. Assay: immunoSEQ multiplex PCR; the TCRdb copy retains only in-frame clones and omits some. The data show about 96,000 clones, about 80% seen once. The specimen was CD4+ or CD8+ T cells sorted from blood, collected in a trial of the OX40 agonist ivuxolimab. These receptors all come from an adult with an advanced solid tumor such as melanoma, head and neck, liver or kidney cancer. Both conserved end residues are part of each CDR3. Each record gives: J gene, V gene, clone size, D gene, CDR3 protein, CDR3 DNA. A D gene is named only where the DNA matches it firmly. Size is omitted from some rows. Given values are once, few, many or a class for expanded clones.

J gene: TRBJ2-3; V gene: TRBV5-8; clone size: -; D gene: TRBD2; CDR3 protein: CASSAGTSNTDTQYF; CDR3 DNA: TGTGCCAGCAGCGCCGGGACTAGCAACACAGATACGCAGTATTTT
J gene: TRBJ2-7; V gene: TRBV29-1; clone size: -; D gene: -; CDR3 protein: CSVIWDRGDEQYF; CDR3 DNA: TGCAGCGTTATATGGGACCGGGGAGACGAGCAGTACTTC
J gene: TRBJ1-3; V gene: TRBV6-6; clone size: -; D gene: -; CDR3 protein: CASSYSRDTSGNTIYF; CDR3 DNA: TGTGCCAGCAGTTACTCCCGGGACACCTCTGGAAACACCATATATTTT
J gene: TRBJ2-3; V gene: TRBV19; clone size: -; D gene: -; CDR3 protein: CASSISGKPTDTQYF; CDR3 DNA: TGTGCCAGTAGTATAAGTGGGAAACCTACAGATACGCAGTATTTT
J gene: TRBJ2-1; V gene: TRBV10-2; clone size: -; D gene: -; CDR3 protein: CASRDSSYNEQFF; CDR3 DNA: TGCGCCAGCAGGGACAGTTCCTACAATGAGCAGTTCTTC
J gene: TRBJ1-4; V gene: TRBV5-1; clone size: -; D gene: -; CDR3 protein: CASSSRGTGEKLFF; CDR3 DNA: TGCGCCAGCAGCTCCCGAGGTACGGGTGAAAAACTGTTTTTT
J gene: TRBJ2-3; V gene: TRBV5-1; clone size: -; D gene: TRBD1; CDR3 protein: CASSSRTGSGDTQYF; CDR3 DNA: TGCGCCAGCAGCTCCCGGACAGGTTCGGGAGATACGCAGTATTTT
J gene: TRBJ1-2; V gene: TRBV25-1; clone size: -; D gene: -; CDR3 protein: CASIGRENRYGYTF; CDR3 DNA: TGTGCCAGCATAGGGAGGGAGAACCGCTATGGCTACACCTTC
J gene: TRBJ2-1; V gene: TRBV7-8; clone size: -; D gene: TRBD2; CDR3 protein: CASSPLRVASGSTREQFF; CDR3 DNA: TGTGCCAGCAGCCCTTTGAGAGTGGCTAGCGGGAGCACACGGGAGCAGTTCTTC
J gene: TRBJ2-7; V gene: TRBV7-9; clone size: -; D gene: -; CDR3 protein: CASSLGPGSPYEQYF; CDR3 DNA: TGTGCCAGCAGCTTAGGACCGGGATCACCCTACGAGCAGTACTTC
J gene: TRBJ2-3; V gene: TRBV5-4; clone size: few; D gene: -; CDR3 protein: CASSETTGEAGVGTDTQYF; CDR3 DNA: TGTGCCAGCAGCGAGACGACAGGGGAGGCGGGAGTGGGCACAGATACGCAGTATTTT
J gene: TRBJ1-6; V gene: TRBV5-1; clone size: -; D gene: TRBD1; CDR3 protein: CASSLEDRVTSPLHF; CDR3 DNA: TGCGCCAGCAGCTTGGAGGACAGGGTAACTTCACCCCTCCACTTT
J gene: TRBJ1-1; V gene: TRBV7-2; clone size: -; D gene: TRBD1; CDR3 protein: CASSPRTGWEAFF; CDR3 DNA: TGTGCCAGCAGCCCCAGGACAGGGTGGGAAGCTTTCTTT
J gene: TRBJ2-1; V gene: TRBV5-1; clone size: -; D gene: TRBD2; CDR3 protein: CASSLAWREFGDEQFF; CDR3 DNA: TGCGCCAGCAGCTTGGCCTGGCGGGAGTTCGGGGATGAGCAGTTCTTC
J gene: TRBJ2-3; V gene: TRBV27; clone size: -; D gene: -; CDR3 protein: CASSFGEPDTQYF; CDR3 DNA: TGTGCCAGCAGTTTCGGAGAGCCAGATACGCAGTATTTT
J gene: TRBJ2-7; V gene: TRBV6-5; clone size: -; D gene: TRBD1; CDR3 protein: CASSYSDRSYEQYF; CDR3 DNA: TGTGCCAGCAGTTACTCGGACAGGTCCTACGAGCAGTACTTC
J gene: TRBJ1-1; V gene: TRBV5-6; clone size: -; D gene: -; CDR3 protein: CASSLAPTEGTEAFF; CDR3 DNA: TGTGCCAGCAGCTTGGCGCCTACAGAGGGCACTGAAGCTTTCTTT
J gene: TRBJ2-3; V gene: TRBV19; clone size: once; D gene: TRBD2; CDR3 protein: CASSMGLAETDTQYF; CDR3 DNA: TGTGCCAGTAGTATGGGGCTAGCGGAGACAGATACGCAGTATTTT
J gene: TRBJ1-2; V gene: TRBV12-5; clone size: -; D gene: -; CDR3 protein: CASGLVHRGNYGYTF; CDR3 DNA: TGTGCTAGTGGTTTGGTACATAGGGGAAACTATGGCTACACCTTC
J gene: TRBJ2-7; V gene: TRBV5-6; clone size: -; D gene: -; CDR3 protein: CASSFRTILYEQYF; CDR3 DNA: TGTGCCAGCAGCTTTAGGACTATTCTCTACGAGCAGTACTTC
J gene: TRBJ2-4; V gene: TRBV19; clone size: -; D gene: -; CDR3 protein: CASSIPGGQRNIQYF; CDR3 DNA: TGTGCCAGTAGTATACCAGGTGGGCAAAGGAACATTCAGTACTTC
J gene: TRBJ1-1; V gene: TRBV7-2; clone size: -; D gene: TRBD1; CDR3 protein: CASSLLGQGAFF; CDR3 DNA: TGTGCCAGCAGCTTACTAGGACAGGGAGCTTTCTTT
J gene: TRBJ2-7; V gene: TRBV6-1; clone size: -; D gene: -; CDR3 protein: CASSEANHAYEQYF; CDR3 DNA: TGTGCCAGCAGTGAAGCGAACCACGCCTACGAGCAGTACTTC
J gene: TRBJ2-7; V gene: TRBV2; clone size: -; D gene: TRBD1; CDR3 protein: CASKTGTGSYEQYF; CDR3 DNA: TGTGCCAGCAAGACCGGGACAGGGTCCTACGAGCAGTACTTC
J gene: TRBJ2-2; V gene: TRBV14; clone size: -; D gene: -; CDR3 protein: CASMGSTGELFF; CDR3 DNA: TGTGCCAGTATGGGAAGCACCGGGGAGCTGTTTTTT
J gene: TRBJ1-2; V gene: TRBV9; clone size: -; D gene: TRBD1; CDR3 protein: CASSGDPDRGHGYTF; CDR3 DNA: TGTGCCAGCAGCGGGGATCCGGACAGGGGGCATGGCTACACCTTC
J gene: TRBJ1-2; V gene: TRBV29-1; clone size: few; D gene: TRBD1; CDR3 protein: CSAGQGESGYTF; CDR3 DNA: TGCAGCGCTGGACAGGGGGAGTCTGGCTACACCTTC
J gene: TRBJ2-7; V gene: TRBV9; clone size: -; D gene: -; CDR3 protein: CASSVASDSYEQYF; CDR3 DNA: TGTGCCAGCAGCGTAGCTAGCGACTCCTACGAGCAGTACTTC
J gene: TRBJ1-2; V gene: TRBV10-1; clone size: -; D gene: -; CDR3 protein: CASSARGLNYGYTF; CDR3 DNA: TGCGCCAGCAGTGCTCGGGGGCTCAACTATGGCTACACCTTC
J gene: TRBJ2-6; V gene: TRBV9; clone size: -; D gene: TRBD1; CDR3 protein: CASRGSGANVLTF; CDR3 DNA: TGTGCCTCCAGGGGGTCGGGGGCCAACGTCCTGACTTTC
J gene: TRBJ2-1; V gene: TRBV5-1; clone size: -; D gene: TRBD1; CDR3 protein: CASSLGGQGPDEQFF; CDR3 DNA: TGCGCCAGCAGCTTGGGGGGACAGGGGCCCGATGAGCAGTTCTTC
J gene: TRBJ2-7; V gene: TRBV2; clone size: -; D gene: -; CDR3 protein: CASSERRGEQYF; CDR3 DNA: TGTGCCAGCAGTGAACGGAGGGGCGAGCAGTACTTC
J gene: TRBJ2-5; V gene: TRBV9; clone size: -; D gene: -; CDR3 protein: CASSPTDQGETQYF; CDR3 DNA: TGTGCCAGCAGCCCCACGGATCAGGGGGAGACCCAGTACTTC